The sequence of this T cell receptor (beta chain) was determined in a study of T cell responses to AZD1222 COVID-19 vaccine. The study's findings and limits: Of the AZD1222 recipients, only five to seven were seropositive at baseline. CD4 TCRs associated with vaccination spanned spike, dominating at 160-218 and 743-854. The donors showed a predominance of white British ancestry and of females, with possible underestimation of clonal diversity. The breadth and depth of Spike-specific TCRs increased once two AZD1222 doses had been given.

The CDR3 totals 15 residues. Between the trimmed V and J ends, which lost 7 bases and 4 bases, there was a span of 19 bases. Germline V gives CDR1 MDHEN, CDR2 SYDVKM. The method was immunoSEQ multiplex PCR; TCRdb's version includes in-frame clones alone and lacks a portion of them. The sample records some 150,000 clones, just over 90% being singletons. In regard to this clone: Its antigen remains unknown.

The sequences come from peripheral blood, collected on day 0 of MenACWY control vaccination. This sequence originates from an adult in good health. The chain links TRBV28 to TRBJ1-2, with TRBD1 as a possible D gene (6 bases). The DNA of the CDR3 is TGTGCCAGCATAGACACGGACAGAGTCCTCTATGGCTACACCTTC. This sequence encodes CASIDTDRVLYGYTF.